This T cell receptor beta chain was documented in a study of blood T cells in healthy people across ages. Remarks on this clonotype: Its antigen is undetermined.

With 0 bases removed from V and 10 bases from J, the gap between germline ends came to 4 bases. CDR1 is WSHSY and CDR2 is SAAADI in the germline V gene. The CDR3 contains 12 residues. Findings and limits, study-wide: With unsorted PBMCs, a conclusive comparison of naive versus antigen-experienced cells was not possible.

All donors came from Russia, were Caucasian and healthy, and spanned ages roughly 6 to 100. The authors ran a second PCR of 7 to 11 cycles using a sample-barcoded 5' primer and a J-beta primer mix. TCRdb reprocessed the 5' RACE reads with MiXCR, giving one entry per CDR3 protein. The sample lists about 1,400,000 distinct CDR3 sequences; 45% to 70% were seen once. V usage is TRBV10-2 and J usage is TRBJ1-6; D call uncertain. Sequenced sample: blood. This sequence originates from a man between 18 and 35 years old in good health. CDR3 loop: CASSESDSPLHF. CDR3 nucleotides: TGCGCCAGCAGTGAGTCCGACTCACCCCTCCACTTT.